The 9 T cell receptor beta chains presented below share a single source sample, sequenced in a study of OX40 agonist ivuxolimab in advanced cancers. Here immunoSEQ multiplex PCR was the method, and the copy in TCRdb shows in-frame clones only, minus some. In the table there are about 76,000 clones, approximately 83% of which are singletons. The sample in question was CD4+ or CD8+ T cells sorted from blood, obtained in a trial of the OX40 agonist ivuxolimab. The receptors here all came from an adult with an advanced solid tumor such as melanoma, head and neck, liver or kidney cancer.

V and J are TRBV14 and TRBJ2-7; no definite D call. The CDR3 length is 15 residues. Germline V gene data show CDR1 as SGHDN and CDR2 as FVKESK. V shed 1 base and J shed 0 bases, with 10 bases lying between them. The CDR3: CASSQAISFSYEQYF. CDR3 bases: TGTGCCAGCAGCCAAGCCATAAGTTTCTCCTACGAGCAGTACTTC.

This rearrangement joins TRBV12-2 to TRBJ1-1; TRBD1 is the table's D call, not checked against the DNA. TRBV12-2 is reported as a pseudogene. The CDR3 is made up of 15 amino acids. The CDR3: CASRSGTSVGTEAFF. CDR3 nucleotide sequence: TGTGCAAGTCGCTCGGGGACAAGCGTGGGCACTGAAGCTTTCTTT.

The genes are TRBV7-2 and TRBJ1-6; D is unclear. CDR1 is SGHTA, CDR2 FQGNSA, per germline. The CDR3 has 15 amino acids. V dropped 5 bases and J dropped 9 bases, with 17 bases sitting between them. In DNA, the CDR3 is TGTGCCAGCAGCCAACTACCCGGTTGGGGTTCACCCCTCCACTTT. This translates into CASSQLPGWGSPLHF.

The gene calls are TRBV2 and TRBJ1-1; 7 bases agree with TRBD1. Germline values: CDR1 SNHLY, CDR2 FYNNEI. The CDR3 has 16 residues. The trim removed 1 base at V and 3 bases at J, leaving 8 bases unmatched. The DNA for the CDR3 is TGTGCCAGCAGTGAAGGGACAGGCTACGGGGACACTGAAGCTTTCTTT. Translating gives CASSEGTGYGDTEAFF.

This rearrangement joins TRBV6-5 to TRBJ2-3, with D uncertain. V was pared by 0 bases and J by 3 bases, with 10 bases between. Germline V gene sequence: CDR1 MNHEY, CDR2 SVGAGI. The CDR3 has 15 residues. The CDR3 coding sequence is TGTGCCAGCAGTTACTCGATGTCCCAAACAGATACGCAGTATTTT. Amino acids: CASSYSMSQTDTQYF.

This chain connects TRBV6-5 to TRBJ1-1; 9 bases line up with TRBD1. Germline-derived CDR1 and CDR2 are MNHEY and SVGAGI. The CDR3 spans 15 residues. With 0 bases clipped from V and 4 bases from J, the junction kept 3 bases outside the gene matches. The CDR3 DNA is TGTGCCAGCAGTTACTCTGGGACAGGGAGCACTGAAGCTTTCTTT. Translated, it gives CASSYSGTGSTEAFF.

The chain joins TRBV19 to TRBJ1-4; 9 nucleotides align to TRBD1. J was trimmed by 6 bases and V by 3 bases; bases with no gene match: 5. The CDR3 length is 15 residues. Germline assignment: CDR1 LNHDA and CDR2 SQIVND (reference sequence). The DNA for the CDR3 is TGTGCCAGTAGTATGCCGGGACAGGGCTATGAAAAACTGTTTTTT. Protein: CASSMPGQGYEKLFF.

This chain connects TRBV7-2 to TRBJ2-7, with 8 bases matching TRBD2. V was pared by 1 base and J by 2 bases, with 1 base of the junction left unmatched. In germline, CDR1 is SGHTA, CDR2 FQGNSA. The CDR3 is made up of 14 amino acids. This CDR3 reads CASSLVAGTYEQYF. CDR3 in DNA: TGTGCCAGCAGCTTAGTAGCGGGGACCTACGAGCAGTACTTC. Full variable domain (rest looked up from reference TRBV7-2 and TRBJ2-7): GAGVSQSPSNKVTEKGKDVELRCDPISGHTALYWYRQSLGQGLEFLIYFQGNSAPDKSGLPSDRFSAERTGGSVSTLTIQRTQQEDSAVYLCASSLVAGTYEQYFGPGTRLTVT.

The genes are TRBV10-3 and TRBJ1-1; 8 positions match TRBD1. Germline loops: CDR1 ENHRY, CDR2 SYGVKD. CDR3 length equals 13 residues. The V segment lost 6 bases and the J segment 5 bases; nucleotides outside the gene matches: 5. The CDR3 reads CAISQGAGTEAFF. The CDR3, as DNA: TGTGCCATCAGCCAGGGGGCCGGGACTGAAGCTTTCTTT.